This T cell receptor beta chain was recovered during a study of T-cell memory formation after mild COVID-19. Germline CDR1 reads MNHNY; CDR2 reads SVGAGI (reference sequence). The CDR3 is 13 residues long. J was trimmed by 7 bases and V by 6 bases; bases with no gene match: 5. This clonotype was counted between two and nine times. MiXCR was run by TCRdb on the 5' RACE reads, yielding one entry per CDR3 protein. Of 350,000 to 500,000 distinct CDR3 sequences in the sample, approximately 18% were seen once. Sequenced material: PBMCs or a T cell subset sorted from them (not recorded which). This sequence joins TRBV6-6 and TRBJ2-2, with 7 nucleotides matching TRBD2. This receptor was identified in a man aged 18 to 35 who had mild COVID-19 (a few samples of this study predate the infection). Cell type and time point are not known. As DNA, the CDR3 is TGTGCCAGCAGGGGGGGGACGAACGGGGAGCTGTTTTTT. As protein: CASRGGTNGELFF.